These T cell receptor beta chains were read from a single sample in a study of T-cell memory formation after mild COVID-19. TCRdb re-called the 5' RACE reads with MiXCR, one entry per CDR3 protein. This table holds under 650,000 distinct CDR3 sequences, roughly 17% found once. The sample taken for sequencing was PBMCs or a T cell subset sorted from them (not recorded which). These receptor sequences come from an adult woman who had mild COVID-19 (a few samples of this study predate the infection). Cell type and time point are not known. CDR3s include the opening cysteine and the closing phenylalanine or tryptophan. Each record gives: CDR3 protein, V gene, J gene.

CDR3aa: CASSYPRGAGNTGELFF
v_gene: TRBV6-5
j_gene: TRBJ2-2

CDR3aa: CASPTLGYTF
v_gene: TRBV19
j_gene: TRBJ1-2

CDR3aa: CASSRQPMSTDTQYF
v_gene: TRBV7-9
j_gene: TRBJ2-3

CDR3aa: CSVSTDTGELFF
v_gene: TRBV29-1
j_gene: TRBJ2-2

CDR3aa: CAWSVLRRTNNEQFF
v_gene: TRBV30
j_gene: TRBJ2-1

CDR3aa: CASSPQTGGKEAYEQYF
v_gene: TRBV12-3/TRBV12-4
j_gene: TRBJ2-7

CDR3aa: CAWNYRGGYNEQFF
v_gene: TRBV30
j_gene: TRBJ2-1

CDR3aa: CASSSYTNEQYF
v_gene: TRBV7-9
j_gene: TRBJ2-7

CDR3aa: CASSFRTNQYF
v_gene: TRBV11-2
j_gene: TRBJ2-5

CDR3aa: CASKRAGHEQFF
v_gene: TRBV12-3/TRBV12-4
j_gene: TRBJ2-1

CDR3aa: CASSLVWSNTGELFF
v_gene: TRBV7-9
j_gene: TRBJ2-2

CDR3aa: CASSLEGTANTGELFF
v_gene: TRBV7-6
j_gene: TRBJ2-2

CDR3aa: CSHGAGGRNEQFF
v_gene: TRBV29-1
j_gene: TRBJ2-1

CDR3aa: CASSLGTGEAYEQYF
v_gene: TRBV7-3
j_gene: TRBJ2-7

CDR3aa: CATSVSITNEQFF
v_gene: TRBV24-1
j_gene: TRBJ2-1

CDR3aa: CASSRGEGAWQPQHF
v_gene: TRBV5-6
j_gene: TRBJ1-5

CDR3aa: CASSLAGRATGELFF
v_gene: TRBV5-4
j_gene: TRBJ2-2

CDR3aa: CASSYIPTGLAGRLAKNIQYF
v_gene: TRBV6-5
j_gene: TRBJ2-4

CDR3aa: CASIPREAANTGELFF
v_gene: TRBV7-9
j_gene: TRBJ2-2

CDR3aa: CASSPKHVLPSTDTQYF
v_gene: TRBV7-3
j_gene: TRBJ2-3

CDR3aa: CASSFGWQLGYNEQFF
v_gene: TRBV12-3/TRBV12-4
j_gene: TRBJ2-1

CDR3aa: CSAKLAGVSEQFF
v_gene: TRBV20-1
j_gene: TRBJ2-1